The T cell receptor (beta chain) described here comes from a study of blood T cell repertoires in COVID-19. Turning to the study itself: The samples span acute and convalescent COVID-19 from the United States, Italy and Spain.

This clone showed up just once. The CDR3 is 15 amino acids. Germline trimming cut 3 bases from V and 2 bases from J; bases unmatched to any gene: 4. Germline-derived CDR1 and CDR2 are SGHRS and YFSETQ. Clones were read by immunoSEQ multiplex PCR, and TCRdb kept only the in-frame ones, dropping some. The sample includes about 140,000 clones, around nine tenths of them seen just once. V usage is TRBV5-1 and J usage is TRBJ2-3; 9 bases are a match to TRBD2. The receptor was derived from a human donor in a cohort sampled during active COVID-19. Sequenced material: peripheral blood. In DNA, the CDR3 is TGCGCCAGCAGCTCCGGACTAGCGATCACAGATACGCAGTATTTT. Its translation: CASSSGLAITDTQYF. Full variable domain (remainder filled in from reference TRBV5-1 and TRBJ2-3): KAGVTQTPRYLIKTRGQQVTLSCSPISGHRSVSWYQQTPGQGLQFLFEYFSETQRNKGNFPGRFSGRQFSNSRSEMNVSTLELGDSALYLCASSSGLAITDTQYFGPGTRLTVL.